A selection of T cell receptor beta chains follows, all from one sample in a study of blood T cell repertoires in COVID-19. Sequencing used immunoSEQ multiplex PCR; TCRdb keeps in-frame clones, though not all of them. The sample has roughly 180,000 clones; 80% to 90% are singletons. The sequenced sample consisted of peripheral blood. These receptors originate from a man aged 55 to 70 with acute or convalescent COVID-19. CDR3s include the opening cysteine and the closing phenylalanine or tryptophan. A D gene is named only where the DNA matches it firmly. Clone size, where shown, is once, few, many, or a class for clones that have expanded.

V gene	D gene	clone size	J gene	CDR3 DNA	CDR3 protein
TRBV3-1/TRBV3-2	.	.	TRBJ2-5	TGTGCCAGCAGCCAAGATCCCTTATATCAAGAGACCCAGTACTTC	CASSQDPLYQETQYF
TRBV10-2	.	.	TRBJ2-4	TGCGCCAGCAGTGCTATAGCCAAAAACATTCAGTACTTC	CASSAIAKNIQYF
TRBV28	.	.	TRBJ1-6	TGTGCCAGCAGTTTGAGGAATTCACCCCTCCACTTT	CASSLRNSPLHF
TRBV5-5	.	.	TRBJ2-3	TGTGCCAGCAGCAGGGGACTCGACTTGACAGATACGCAGTATTTT	CASSRGLDLTDTQYF
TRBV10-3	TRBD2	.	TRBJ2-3	TGTGCCATCTCCCCGGGAGGGGGACGGCTAGCGGGAGTTCGAGATACGCAGTATTTT	CAISPGGGRLAGVRDTQYF
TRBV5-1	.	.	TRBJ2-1	TGCGCCAGCAGCTTGCTTATAACTCGCTCCTACAATGAGCAGTTCTTC	CASSLLITRSYNEQFF
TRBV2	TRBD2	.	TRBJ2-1	TGTGCCAGCAGCGCCGGGACTACTTTATACAATGAGCAGTTCTTC	CASSAGTTLYNEQFF
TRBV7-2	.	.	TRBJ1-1	TGTGCCAGCAGCTTAACAGGGATGAACACTGAAGCTTTCTTT	CASSLTGMNTEAFF
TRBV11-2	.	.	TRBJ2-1	TGTGCCAGCAGCCCAGGGGATCCTAGCAAGCATGAGCAGTTCTTC	CASSPGDPSKHEQFF
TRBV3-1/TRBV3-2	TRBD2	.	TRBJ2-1	TGTGCCAGCAGCTCTAGGGCGGGAGTGGTATACAATGAGCAGTTCTTC	CASSSRAGVVYNEQFF
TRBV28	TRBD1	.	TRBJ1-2	TGTGCCAGCAGTTTTCTGGGTCCGGACAGGGGCTATGGCTACACCTTC	CASSFLGPDRGYGYTF
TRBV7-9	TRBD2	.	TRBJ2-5	TGTGCCAGCAGCTTTCTGCCTAGCGGACAAGAGACCCAGTACTTC	CASSFLPSGQETQYF
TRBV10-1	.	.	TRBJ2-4	TGCGCCAGCAGTGAGTCTGGAGGGCGGGGCATTCAGTACTTC	CASSESGGRGIQYF
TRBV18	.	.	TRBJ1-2	TGTGCCAGCTCACCGACAGTTTACTATGGCTACACCTTC	CASSPTVYYGYTF
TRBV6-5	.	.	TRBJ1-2	TGTGCCAGCAGTTACTCTGGAATCGGCGGTGGCTACACCTTC	CASSYSGIGGGYTF
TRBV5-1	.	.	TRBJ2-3	TGCGCCAGCAGCCAGCAGGGGACACATACGCAGTATTTT	CASSQQGTHTQYF
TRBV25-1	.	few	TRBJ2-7	TGTGCCAGCAGGCGGGCGGGAAGGTCCTACGAGCAGTACTTC	CASRRAGRSYEQYF
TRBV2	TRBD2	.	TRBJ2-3	TGTGCCAGCAGTGGGGCTAGCGGGAGGGGAGATACGCAGTATTTT	CASSGASGRGDTQYF
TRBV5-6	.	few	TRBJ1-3	TGTGCCAGCAGCTTTTCCAGCGGTCTCTCTGGAAACACCATATATTTT	CASSFSSGLSGNTIYF
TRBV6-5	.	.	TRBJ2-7	TGTGCCAGCAGTAGAGGGACACCCGTCGCCTACGAGCAGTACTTC	CASSRGTPVAYEQYF
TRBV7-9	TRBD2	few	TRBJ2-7	TGTGCCAGCAGCCCCCCCGGGACTAGCGGTTACTACGAGCAGTACTTC	CASSPPGTSGYYEQYF
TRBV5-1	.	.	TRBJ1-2	TGCGCCAGCAGCTTTAACGGCGGGACCGGTCCTAACTATGGCTACACCTTC	CASSFNGGTGPNYGYTF
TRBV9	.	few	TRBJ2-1	TGTGCCAGCAGCGTAGAAAACAGAGACAATGAGCAGTTCTTC	CASSVENRDNEQFF
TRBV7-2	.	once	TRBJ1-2	TGTGCCAGCAGCTTATCGGCAGGGCCTAACTATGGCTACACCTTC	CASSLSAGPNYGYTF
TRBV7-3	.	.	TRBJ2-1	TGTGCCAGCAGCTCCAGGGGAGACAATGAGCAGTTCTTC	CASSSRGDNEQFF
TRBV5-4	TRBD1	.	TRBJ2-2	TGTGCCAGCACCGACAGGGGAAACACCGGGGAGCTGTTTTTT	CASTDRGNTGELFF
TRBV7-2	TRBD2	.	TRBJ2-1	TGTGCCAGCAGCTCGACTAGCGGGATTGGCGAGCAGTTCTTC	CASSSTSGIGEQFF
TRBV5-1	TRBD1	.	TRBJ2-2	TGCGCCAGCAGCTTGTCTGGACAGGGGGGTACCGGGGAGCTGTTTTTT	CASSLSGQGGTGELFF
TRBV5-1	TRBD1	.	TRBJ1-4	TGCGCCAGCAGCATAGCCGGGACAGCGCTTGAAAAACTGTTTTTT	CASSIAGTALEKLFF
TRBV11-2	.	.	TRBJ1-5	TGTGCCAGCAGCTTATCACAGGGCAATCAGCCCCAGCATTTT	CASSLSQGNQPQHF
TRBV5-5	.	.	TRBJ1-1	TGTGCCAGCAGCTTGGGAGGGGGTCCAGTAAACACTGAAGCTTTCTTT	CASSLGGGPVNTEAFF
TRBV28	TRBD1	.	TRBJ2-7	TGTGCCAGCAGCCAGACAGGGTCTGGAGTTCTCGAGCAGTACTTC	CASSQTGSGVLEQYF
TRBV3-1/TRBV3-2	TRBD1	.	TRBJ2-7	TGTGCCAGCACCCCGGGACAGGGAACTTACGAGCAGTACTTC	CASTPGQGTYEQYF
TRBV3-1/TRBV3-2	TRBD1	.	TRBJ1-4	TGTGCCAGCAGCCGGGGACAGGGCCTTATTGAAAAACTGTTTTTT	CASSRGQGLIEKLFF
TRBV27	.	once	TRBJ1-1	TGTGCCAGCAGTTTATCGGCAGGGACAAGGTCTACTGAAGCTTTCTTT	CASSLSAGTRSTEAFF
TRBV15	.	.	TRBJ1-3	TGTGCCACCAGCAGAGGTGGTACAGGGTCTCTGAACACCATATATTTT	CATSRGGTGSLNTIYF
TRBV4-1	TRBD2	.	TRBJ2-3	TGCGCCAGCAGCCGCAGTAACCCGGCTAGCGGGACAACAGATACGCAGTATTTT	CASSRSNPASGTTDTQYF
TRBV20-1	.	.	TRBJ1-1	TGCAGTGCTAGAGATGAGGGGGTCGCTTTCTTT	CSARDEGVAFF
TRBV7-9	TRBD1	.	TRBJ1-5	TGTGCCAGCAGCTCGGACAGGGGAAATCAGCCCCAGCATTTT	CASSSDRGNQPQHF
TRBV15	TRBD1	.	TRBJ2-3	TGTGCCACCAGCAGAGATAATGGACAGGCCTCTCCCGGTCGGCCGCAGTATTTT	CATSRDNGQASPGRPQYF
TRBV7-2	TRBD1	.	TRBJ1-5	TGTGCCAGCAGCTTATTGGGACAGGGTGGCAATCAGCCCCAGCATTTT	CASSLLGQGGNQPQHF
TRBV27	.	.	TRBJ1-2	TGTGCCAGCAGCACAGGGTTTTCTGGCTACACCTTC	CASSTGFSGYTF
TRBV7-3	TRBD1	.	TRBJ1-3	TGTGCCAGCAGCTTAAAAACAGGGACAGGGAAGGGAAACACCATATATTTT	CASSLKTGTGKGNTIYF
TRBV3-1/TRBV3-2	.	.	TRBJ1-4	TGTGCCAGCAGCCTCAGCAGCGGGACGCCCGAAAAACTGTTTTTT	CASSLSSGTPEKLFF
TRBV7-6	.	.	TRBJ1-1	TGTGCCAGCAGCTCGAATGGGGGACTGGCCACTGAAGCTTTCTTT	CASSSNGGLATEAFF
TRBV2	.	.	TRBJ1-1	TGTGCCAGCAGTGACGATTCCGGTGCTTTCTTT	CASSDDSGAFF
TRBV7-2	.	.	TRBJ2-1	TGTGCCAGCAGCCCGGGGACTGCTTACAATGAGCAGTTCTTC	CASSPGTAYNEQFF
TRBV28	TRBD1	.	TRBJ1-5	TGTGCCAGCAGTTTACCCGACAGGGGCAATCAGCCCCAGCATTTT	CASSLPDRGNQPQHF
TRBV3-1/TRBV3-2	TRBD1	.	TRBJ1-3	TGTGCCAGCAGCCAACATCCGACAGGGGTAGCTGGAAACACCATATATTTT	CASSQHPTGVAGNTIYF
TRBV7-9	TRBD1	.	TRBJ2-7	TGTGCCAGCAGCGCGGGACAGGGGGCCTACGAGCAGTACTTC	CASSAGQGAYEQYF
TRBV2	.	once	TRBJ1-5	TGTGCCAGCAGTGCCCAGGGAAGCAATCAGCCCCAGCATTTT	CASSAQGSNQPQHF
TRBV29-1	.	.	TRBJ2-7	TGCAGCGTTGTAGCCCCCGGCGGAATCGAGCAGTACTTC	CSVVAPGGIEQYF
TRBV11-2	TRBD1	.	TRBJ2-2	TGTGCCGTGCAGGGGGCGGATACCGGGGAGCTGTTTTTT	CAVQGADTGELFF
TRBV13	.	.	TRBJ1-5	TGTGCCAGCAGCTTAGGGGCGCAGGGCCAGCCCCAGCATTTT	CASSLGAQGQPQHF
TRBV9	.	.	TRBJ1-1	TGTGCCAGCAGCGCCACTCGGGGGGGTACTGAAGCTTTCTTT	CASSATRGGTEAFF
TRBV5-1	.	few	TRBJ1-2	TGCGCCAGCAGCTTAAACGGGGAGACCAACTATGGCTACACCTTC	CASSLNGETNYGYTF